This TCR beta chain was identified in a study of shared clonotypes between healthy human individuals. This table comes from immunoSEQ multiplex PCR, and its TCRdb copy is limited to in-frame clones, with some not included. Here the sample spans some 2,100,000 clones, 95% being singletons. Trimming removed 0 bases from V and 2 bases from J; junction bases left unmatched: 6. Germline V gene sequence: CDR1 GTSNPN, CDR2 SVGIG (reference sequence). The CDR3 is made up of 15 amino acids. It was into CD45RA+ naive and CD45RA-negative memory subsets that the CD4+ cells were split. Input material: naive CD4+ T cells sorted from blood. Specified subset: CD45RA+ positively selected. The TCR sequence derives from a man younger than 35 in good health. V is TRBV30 and J is TRBJ2-7; the match to TRBD1 covers 8 bases. The CDR3 bases are TGTGCCTGGAGTGTCAGGGACAGGAGAGCCTACGAGCAGTACTTC. This gives the protein CAWSVRDRRAYEQYF.